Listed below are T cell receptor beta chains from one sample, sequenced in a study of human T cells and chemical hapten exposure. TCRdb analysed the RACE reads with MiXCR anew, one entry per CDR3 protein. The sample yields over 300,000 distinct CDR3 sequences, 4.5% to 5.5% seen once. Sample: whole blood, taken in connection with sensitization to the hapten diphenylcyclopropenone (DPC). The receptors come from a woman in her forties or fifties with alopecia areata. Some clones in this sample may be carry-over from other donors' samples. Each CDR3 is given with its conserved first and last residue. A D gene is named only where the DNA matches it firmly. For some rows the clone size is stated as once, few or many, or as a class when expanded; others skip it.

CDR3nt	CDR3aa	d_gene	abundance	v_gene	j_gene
TGCGCCAGCAGTCCAGCTACCTACAATGAGCAGTTCTTC	CASSPATYNEQFF	.	many	TRBV10-2	TRBJ2-1
TGTGCCAGCAGTGTCGCGGGGGATCGCACAGATACGCAGTATTTT	CASSVAGDRTDTQYF	TRBD2	many	TRBV28	TRBJ2-3
TGTGCCAGTCAGCTAGCGGGGGGCACAGATACGCAGTATTTT	CASQLAGGTDTQYF	TRBD2	many	TRBV19	TRBJ2-3
TGCGCCAGCTCCCGACGGAGCGCATACGAGCAGTACTTC	CASSRRSAYEQYF	.	many	TRBV4-3	TRBJ2-7
TGTGCCAGCAGTGGAACATCCTCGTCAGGGGACATTCAGTACTTC	CASSGTSSSGDIQYF	.	many	TRBV6-1	TRBJ2-4
TGTGCCAGCGGCGACAGGGTCTCCTACGAGCAGTACTTC	CASGDRVSYEQYF	TRBD1	.	TRBV12-3/TRBV12-4	TRBJ2-7
TGCGCCAGCAGCGCTAGCGGAAGCGGGGAGCTGTTTTTT	CASSASGSGELFF	TRBD2	many	TRBV5-1	TRBJ2-2
TGTGCCAGCGACGGGTCAGAAATCTATGGCTACACCTTC	CASDGSEIYGYTF	.	few	TRBV2	TRBJ1-2
TGTGCCAGCAGCTTCGGCCCCCGGGGTGCCAACACCGGGGAGCTGTTTTTT	CASSFGPRGANTGELFF	.	.	TRBV7-2	TRBJ2-2
TGTGCCAGCATTCAGGGAGGACGGTACAATGAGCAGTTCTTC	CASIQGGRYNEQFF	.	many	TRBV12-3/TRBV12-4	TRBJ2-1
TGTGCCAGCAGCCCCGGGCTCCTCAACTATGGCTACACCTTC	CASSPGLLNYGYTF	.	few	TRBV28	TRBJ1-2